A selection of T cell receptor beta chains follows, all from one sample in a study of breast tumors, draining lymph nodes, adjacent tissues. One entry per CDR3 protein, called by TCRdb with MiXCR from the multiplex PCR reads. Altogether more than 80,000 distinct CDR3 sequences are present, more than 30% being singletons, with the ten largest covering approximately 5.2%. The source material was axillary lymph node tissue. The receptors were sampled from a female donor with breast cancer. Some clones in this sample may be carry-over from other donors' samples. Both conserved end residues are part of each CDR3. D genes are given only for firm matches. Clone sizes are given selectively: once, few, many, or a class where the clone is expanded.

cdr3_length	clone_size	d_call	v_call	j_call	cdr3_aa	cdr3_nt
14	few	NA	TRBV4-3	TRBJ1-2	CASSQDRGRSGYTF	TGCGCCAGCAGCCAAGATCGGGGCAGGTCTGGCTACACCTTC
18	NA	NA	TRBV6-5	TRBJ1-4	CASSHSWGAGATNEKLFF	TGTGCCAGCAGTCACTCTTGGGGAGCGGGGGCAACTAATGAAAAACTGTTTTTT
15	NA	NA	TRBV5-6	TRBJ2-7	CASSPQRARIYEQSF	TGTGCCAGCAGCCCCCAACGGGCCCGCATCTACGAGCAGTCCTTC
13	NA	NA	TRBV13	TRBJ1-5	CASSLGGAQPQHF	TGTGCCAGCAGCTTAGGGGGGGCTCAGCCCCAGCATTTT
13	NA	TRBD2	TRBV7-3	TRBJ2-5	CASSPSGGETQYF	TGTGCCAGCAGCCCTAGCGGGGGAGAGACCCAGTACTTC
15	many	TRBD1	TRBV7-2	TRBJ2-1	CASSQGQPSYNEQFF	TGTGCCAGCAGTCAGGGACAGCCCTCCTACAATGAGCAGTTCTTC
17	NA	TRBD2	TRBV7-4	TRBJ2-1	CASSKGRREGPYNEQFF	TGTGCCAGCAGCAAGGGCAGGCGGGAGGGCCCCTACAATGAGCAGTTCTTC
13	many	TRBD1	TRBV18	TRBJ2-7	CASSLDRDHEQYF	TGTGCCAGCTCATTGGACAGGGACCACGAGCAGTACTTC
12	many	NA	TRBV24-1	TRBJ1-5	CATSGGLGPQHF	TGTGCCACCAGTGGGGGGCTCGGGCCCCAGCATTTT
16	NA	TRBD2	TRBV12-3/TRBV12-4	TRBJ2-5	CASTPTGGLAAETQYF	TGTGCCAGCACCCCAACAGGGGGACTAGCGGCGGAGACCCAGTACTTC
16	many	TRBD2	TRBV7-2	TRBJ2-1	CASSLVIAGGPYEQFF	TGTGCCAGCAGCTTAGTCATAGCGGGGGGGCCATATGAGCAGTTCTTC
14	many	NA	TRBV7-9	TRBJ2-7	CASSFEDSAYEQYF	TGTGCCAGCAGCTTTGAGGACAGTGCCTACGAGCAGTACTTC
12	NA	NA	TRBV7-2	TRBJ1-4	CASGLSGKKLFF	TGTGCCAGCGGCCTTAGTGGGAAGAAACTGTTTTTT
13	many	NA	TRBV7-7	TRBJ2-5	CASSLERGETQYF	TGTGCTAGCAGCTTAGAGAGGGGTGAGACCCAGTACTTC
13	many	TRBD2	TRBV2	TRBJ2-1	CAILSGSYNEQFF	TGTGCCATCTTGAGCGGGAGTTACAATGAGCAGTTCTTC
12	many	NA	TRBV11-3	TRBJ2-7	CASSLVYYEQYF	TGTGCCAGCAGCTTAGTTTACTACGAGCAGTACTTC
17	many	TRBD1	TRBV15	TRBJ1-3	CATSREGGTSSGNTIYF	TGTGCCACCAGCAGAGAAGGGGGCACGAGCTCTGGAAACACCATATATTTT
15	many	NA	TRBV29-1	TRBJ2-5	CSARSSREKRETQYF	TGCAGCGCGCGCTCGAGCAGGGAAAAAAGAGAGACCCAGTACTTC
14	many	TRBD1	TRBV27	TRBJ1-6	CASSLGQYNSPLHF	TGTGCCAGCAGTTTGGGACAGTATAATTCACCCCTCCACTTT
14	NA	TRBD2	TRBV5-1	TRBJ2-1	CASSLTSGSSEQFF	TGCGCCAGCAGCTTGACTAGCGGGAGCAGCGAGCAGTTCTTC
15	many	NA	TRBV9	TRBJ2-3	CASSVEGGATDTQYF	TGTGCCAGCAGCGTAGAGGGGGGAGCTACAGATACGCAGTATTTT
15	many	NA	TRBV19	TRBJ2-2	CASSHYGQNTGELFF	TGTGCCAGTAGTCACTATGGACAGAACACCGGGGAGCTGTTTTTT
16	many	TRBD2	TRBV7-2	TRBJ2-5	CASSPRLAGGQETQYF	TGTGCCAGCAGCCCACGACTAGCGGGGGGGCAAGAGACCCAGTACTTC
16	many	TRBD2	TRBV28	TRBJ2-7	CASSLAGGLGKYEQYF	TGTGCCAGCAGTCTAGCGGGAGGGCTCGGAAAATACGAGCAGTACTTC
19	few	TRBD2	TRBV6-1	TRBJ2-1	CASSPPGAGLYVSYNEQFF	TGTGCCAGCAGTCCCCCCGGAGCGGGATTATATGTTTCCTACAATGAGCAGTTCTTC
13	many	TRBD1	TRBV20-1	TRBJ2-5	CSAMTGGRETQYF	TGCAGTGCTATGACAGGGGGTAGAGAGACCCAGTACTTC
21	few	TRBD2	TRBV12-3/TRBV12-4	TRBJ2-3	CASSPPIRTSGRGRTADTQYF	TGTGCCAGCTCACCCCCTATTCGGACTAGCGGGAGGGGCCGGACCGCAGATACGCAGTATTTT
15	many	NA	TRBV7-9	TRBJ2-2	CASSLARTGIGELFF	TGTGCCAGCAGCTTAGCGCGAACGGGGATCGGGGAGCTGTTTTTT
13	NA	TRBD1	TRBV7-9	TRBJ1-4	CASRRDRVEKLFF	TGTGCCAGCAGACGGGACAGGGTTGAAAAACTGTTTTTT
15	many	TRBD2	TRBV7-3	TRBJ2-7	CASSPRLAGADEQYF	TGTGCCAGCAGCCCCCGACTAGCGGGAGCGGATGAGCAGTACTTC
16	NA	TRBD1	TRBV6-1	TRBJ2-5	CASSQPDRGKKETQYF	TGTGCCAGCAGTCAACCGGACAGGGGAAAAAAAGAGACCCAGTACTTC
15	many	TRBD1	TRBV11-2	TRBJ2-2	CASSLAYQGDGELFF	TGTGCCAGCAGCTTAGCTTATCAGGGGGACGGGGAGCTGTTTTTT
16	many	TRBD2	TRBV2	TRBJ2-2	CASTVSGGQNTGELFF	TGTGCCAGCACTGTAAGCGGGGGCCAGAACACCGGGGAGCTGTTTTTT
18	many	NA	TRBV4-1	TRBJ2-7	CASSQDISQAKSSYEQYF	TGCGCCAGCAGCCAAGATATCAGCCAGGCCAAGAGCTCCTACGAGCAGTACTTC
21	few	TRBD1	TRBV9	TRBJ1-5	CASSAEGASDGTGYGNQPQHF	TGTGCCAGCAGCGCAGAGGGGGCGTCCGATGGGACAGGGTACGGCAATCAGCCCCAGCATTTT
16	many	NA	TRBV7-3	TRBJ2-2	CASSLGDTANTGELFF	TGTGCCAGCAGCTTGGGTGACACCGCGAACACCGGGGAGCTGTTTTTT
13	NA	NA	TRBV5-4	TRBJ2-5	CASNTGTAETLYF	TGTGCCAGCAACACCGGAACAGCGGAGACCCTGTACTTC
14	many	NA	TRBV28	TRBJ1-2	CASSLNGGVYGYTF	TGTGCCAGCAGTTTGAACGGGGGAGTTTATGGCTACACCTTC
14	NA	TRBD1	TRBV6-5	TRBJ1-2	CASQKGQGRLGYTF	TGTGCCAGCCAGAAGGGACAGGGTCGTCTTGGCTACACCTTC
19	many	NA	TRBV5-5	TRBJ2-3	CASSLGVRRRTTSTDTQYF	TGTGCCAGCAGCTTGGGGGTACGGAGGAGAACTACTAGCACAGATACGCAGTATTTT
16	once	TRBD2	TRBV20-1	TRBJ2-3	CSASVAGGPYTDTQYF	TGCAGTGCTAGTGTAGCGGGGGGGCCTTACACAGATACGCAGTATTTT
14	many	NA	TRBV20-1	TRBJ2-2	CSAYRVLSTGELFF	TGCAGTGCTTACAGGGTTTTGAGCACCGGGGAGCTGTTTTTT
17	NA	NA	TRBV9	TRBJ2-7	CASSVVTGRVWGYEQYF	TGTGCCAGCAGTGTAGTTACCGGACGGGTCTGGGGGTACGAGCAGTACTTC
15	many	NA	TRBV19	TRBJ1-5	CASSMEGKSNQPQHF	TGTGCCAGTAGTATGGAGGGGAAAAGCAATCAGCCCCAGCATTTT
13	medium-sized	TRBD2	TRBV19	TRBJ2-7	CATAASGFYEQYF	TGTGCCACTGCGGCTAGCGGGTTTTACGAGCAGTACTTC
16	many	TRBD2	TRBV6-2/TRBV6-3	TRBJ2-2	CASSYEGGRASGELFF	TGTGCCAGCAGTTACGAGGGAGGGAGGGCATCCGGGGAGCTGTTTTTT
14	NA	NA	TRBV11-2	TRBJ1-1	CASSLKLRDSEAFF	TGTGCCAGCAGCTTAAAATTGAGGGACTCTGAAGCTTTCTTT